The rows below give T cell receptor beta chains drawn from one sample of a study of blood T cell repertoires in COVID-19. Only in-frame clones appear in the TCRdb table, and some are missing; sequencing was by immunoSEQ multiplex PCR. The repertoire consists of tens of thousands of clones, with approximately 90% occurring once and the leading ten covering about 3%. Sequencing input: peripheral blood. The receptors come from a woman in her forties or fifties with active or convalescent COVID-19. CDR3s include the opening cysteine and the closing phenylalanine or tryptophan. Each record gives: clone size, J gene, D gene, V gene, CDR3 DNA, CDR3 protein. The D gene is left open where the match is weak. Expanded clones are given a class, and other clones once, few, many or no size at all.

clone size: -; J gene: TRBJ2-7; D gene: -; V gene: TRBV7-3; CDR3 DNA: TGTGCCAGCAGCTCCACTCCCAACGAGCAGTACTTC; CDR3 protein: CASSSTPNEQYF
clone size: -; J gene: TRBJ1-1; D gene: -; V gene: TRBV5-1; CDR3 DNA: TGCGCCAGCAGCTTTCAGGTGGCGGGATTAGTTTTCTTT; CDR3 protein: CASSFQVAGLVFF
clone size: -; J gene: TRBJ1-4; D gene: -; V gene: TRBV6-2/TRBV6-3; CDR3 DNA: TGTGCCAGCAGCAACAGACAGGACCTGTTTTTT; CDR3 protein: CASSNRQDLFF
clone size: -; J gene: TRBJ1-1; D gene: TRBD1; V gene: TRBV4-2; CDR3 DNA: TGTGCCAGCAGCCCGACAGGGCTCATGAACACTGAAGCTTTCTTT; CDR3 protein: CASSPTGLMNTEAFF
clone size: -; J gene: TRBJ2-2; D gene: -; V gene: TRBV9; CDR3 DNA: TGTGCCAGCAGCGTAGGAGGGCCCGGGGAGCTGTTTTTT; CDR3 protein: CASSVGGPGELFF
clone size: -; J gene: TRBJ1-1; D gene: -; V gene: TRBV2; CDR3 DNA: TGTGCCAGCAGTGTTCGACAAAACACTGAAGCTTTCTTT; CDR3 protein: CASSVRQNTEAFF
clone size: few; J gene: TRBJ1-2; D gene: -; V gene: TRBV6-5; CDR3 DNA: TGTGCCAGCAGTTATCAGGGAGGGGAAATAAATGGCTACACCTTC; CDR3 protein: CASSYQGGEINGYTF
clone size: -; J gene: TRBJ2-2; D gene: TRBD1; V gene: TRBV5-1; CDR3 DNA: TGCGCCAGCAGCACCGGACAGGACACCGGGGAGCTGTTTTTT; CDR3 protein: CASSTGQDTGELFF
clone size: -; J gene: TRBJ2-1; D gene: -; V gene: TRBV7-2; CDR3 DNA: TGTGCCAGCAGCTTAAGCAGGGGGACTTACAATGAGCAGTTCTTC; CDR3 protein: CASSLSRGTYNEQFF
clone size: -; J gene: TRBJ2-2; D gene: TRBD2; V gene: TRBV12-5; CDR3 DNA: TGTGCTAGTGGCCCCCGCGGGGGGAGAACCGGGGAGCTGTTTTTT; CDR3 protein: CASGPRGGRTGELFF
clone size: -; J gene: TRBJ1-5; D gene: -; V gene: TRBV30; CDR3 DNA: TGTGCCTGGAGTACTGGACAGTCGGTTCAGCCCCAGCATTTT; CDR3 protein: CAWSTGQSVQPQHF
clone size: -; J gene: TRBJ2-7; D gene: -; V gene: TRBV5-5; CDR3 DNA: TGTGCCAGCAGCTTGATCTCAGGGGCCCACGAGCAGTACTTC; CDR3 protein: CASSLISGAHEQYF
clone size: -; J gene: TRBJ2-3; D gene: -; V gene: TRBV5-1; CDR3 DNA: TGCGCCAGCAGCCAAGGCGCGTTTGGGACTTCCACAGATACGCAGTATTTT; CDR3 protein: CASSQGAFGTSTDTQYF
clone size: -; J gene: TRBJ1-2; D gene: -; V gene: TRBV19; CDR3 DNA: TGTGCCAGTACCCGGACTCACTATGGCTACACCTTC; CDR3 protein: CASTRTHYGYTF
clone size: -; J gene: TRBJ1-5; D gene: -; V gene: TRBV11-2; CDR3 DNA: TGTGCCAGCAGCTTAGATCTTTATCCGCCCCAGCATTTT; CDR3 protein: CASSLDLYPPQHF
clone size: -; J gene: TRBJ1-1; D gene: -; V gene: TRBV11-2; CDR3 DNA: TGTGCCAGCACCTCCCCCTGGGGGGATATTGGTACTGAAGCTTTCTTT; CDR3 protein: CASTSPWGDIGTEAFF
clone size: -; J gene: TRBJ2-7; D gene: TRBD2; V gene: TRBV7-9; CDR3 DNA: TGTGCCAGCAGCCCGGGACTATATACCGAGCAGTACTTC; CDR3 protein: CASSPGLYTEQYF
clone size: few; J gene: TRBJ1-6; D gene: TRBD1; V gene: TRBV6-2/TRBV6-3; CDR3 DNA: TGTGCCAGCAGTCGGACAGGGTCGGCGTCACCCCTCCACTTT; CDR3 protein: CASSRTGSASPLHF
clone size: -; J gene: TRBJ1-2; D gene: -; V gene: TRBV15; CDR3 DNA: TGTGCCACCAGCAGCGCACAGGGACGTAACTATGGCTACACCTTC; CDR3 protein: CATSSAQGRNYGYTF
clone size: -; J gene: TRBJ1-1; D gene: -; V gene: TRBV18; CDR3 DNA: TGTGCCAGCTCACCTCGGGGGGGCCCGAACACTGAAGCTTTCTTT; CDR3 protein: CASSPRGGPNTEAFF
clone size: -; J gene: TRBJ1-1; D gene: -; V gene: TRBV5-1; CDR3 DNA: TGCGCCAGCAGCTTGGGGCAGGGCTTGAACACTGAAGCTTTCTTT; CDR3 protein: CASSLGQGLNTEAFF
clone size: -; J gene: TRBJ1-1; D gene: -; V gene: TRBV6-2/TRBV6-3; CDR3 DNA: TGTGCCAGCAGTTATCCCCGCGGGAACACTGAAGCTTTCTTT; CDR3 protein: CASSYPRGNTEAFF
clone size: -; J gene: TRBJ1-1; D gene: -; V gene: TRBV29-1; CDR3 DNA: TGCAGTGTTCCTAAGGGGGTCATGAACACTGAAGCTTTCTTT; CDR3 protein: CSVPKGVMNTEAFF
clone size: -; J gene: TRBJ2-7; D gene: TRBD1; V gene: TRBV6-1; CDR3 DNA: TGTGCCAGCAGCCTTACAGGGGGGATCTCCTACGAGCAGTACTTC; CDR3 protein: CASSLTGGISYEQYF
clone size: -; J gene: TRBJ2-7; D gene: TRBD1; V gene: TRBV27; CDR3 DNA: TGTGCCAGCAGTCTACGGACAGGGACCTACGAGCAGTACTTC; CDR3 protein: CASSLRTGTYEQYF
clone size: -; J gene: TRBJ2-3; D gene: -; V gene: TRBV6-2/TRBV6-3; CDR3 DNA: TGTGCCAGCAGTTCCTACACAGATACGCAGTATTTT; CDR3 protein: CASSSYTDTQYF
clone size: -; J gene: TRBJ1-2; D gene: -; V gene: TRBV9; CDR3 DNA: TGTGCCAGCAGCGCCCGACAGTTAGGAGATGGCTACACCTTC; CDR3 protein: CASSARQLGDGYTF
clone size: -; J gene: TRBJ1-5; D gene: -; V gene: TRBV5-4; CDR3 DNA: TGTGCCAGCAGCCGTGACGGGAATAGCAATCAGCCCCAGCATTTT; CDR3 protein: CASSRDGNSNQPQHF
clone size: -; J gene: TRBJ2-3; D gene: TRBD1; V gene: TRBV5-6; CDR3 DNA: TGTGCCAGCAGTTTTGACAGGGGGGGTGTCCAGTATTTT; CDR3 protein: CASSFDRGGVQYF
clone size: -; J gene: TRBJ2-5; D gene: TRBD2; V gene: TRBV24-1; CDR3 DNA: TGTGCCACCAGTGATTTGATGGCTAGCGGGGGGGCCGGGGTAGAGACCCAGTACTTC; CDR3 protein: CATSDLMASGGAGVETQYF
clone size: once; J gene: TRBJ1-2; D gene: -; V gene: TRBV30; CDR3 DNA: TGTGCCCGGGAACTAGCTAACTATGGCTACACCTTC; CDR3 protein: CARELANYGYTF
clone size: -; J gene: TRBJ2-7; D gene: TRBD2; V gene: TRBV2; CDR3 DNA: TGTGCCAGCAGTCCCCTGACTAGCGGGGAAGGCGAGCAGTACTTC; CDR3 protein: CASSPLTSGEGEQYF
clone size: -; J gene: TRBJ1-1; D gene: -; V gene: TRBV20-1; CDR3 DNA: TGCAGTGCTCCGGTCCGAACTGAAGCTTTCTTT; CDR3 protein: CSAPVRTEAFF
clone size: -; J gene: TRBJ1-2; D gene: -; V gene: TRBV28; CDR3 DNA: TGTGCCAGCAGTTTTATACAGAATAACTATGGCTACACCTTC; CDR3 protein: CASSFIQNNYGYTF
clone size: -; J gene: TRBJ2-5; D gene: TRBD2; V gene: TRBV9; CDR3 DNA: TGTGCCAGCAGCGTAGCCCCGTCGGGGAGGGGTGGAGAGACCCAGTACTTC; CDR3 protein: CASSVAPSGRGGETQYF
clone size: -; J gene: TRBJ2-5; D gene: -; V gene: TRBV18; CDR3 DNA: TGTGCCAGCTCACAGGACTACAGGTTGGAGGAGACCCAGTACTTC; CDR3 protein: CASSQDYRLEETQYF
clone size: -; J gene: TRBJ1-1; D gene: -; V gene: TRBV21-1; CDR3 DNA: TGTGCCAGCAGCCCTCATTGGGCGACAGGAGAGTTACTGCCTTTCTTT; CDR3 protein: CASSPHWATGELLPFF
clone size: -; J gene: TRBJ2-7; D gene: TRBD2; V gene: TRBV5-5; CDR3 DNA: TGTGCCAGCAGCTTGGACGGGACTAGGCCCTACGAGCAGTACTTC; CDR3 protein: CASSLDGTRPYEQYF
clone size: few; J gene: TRBJ2-5; D gene: TRBD1; V gene: TRBV4-3; CDR3 DNA: TGCGCCAGCAGCCCGACCGGACAGGGGGAGACCCAGTACTTC; CDR3 protein: CASSPTGQGETQYF
clone size: -; J gene: TRBJ1-5; D gene: -; V gene: TRBV4-1; CDR3 DNA: TGCGCCAGCAGCCAAGATCATGCGGGGGGAGGTCAGCCCCAGCATTTT; CDR3 protein: CASSQDHAGGGQPQHF
clone size: -; J gene: TRBJ1-2; D gene: -; V gene: TRBV5-1; CDR3 DNA: TGCGCCAGCAGCTTGGCTGCGACAGACTATGGCTACACCTTC; CDR3 protein: CASSLAATDYGYTF
clone size: few; J gene: TRBJ2-7; D gene: TRBD2; V gene: TRBV5-4; CDR3 DNA: TGTGCCAGCAGCCATGGGGGGGAGGACGAGCAGTACTTC; CDR3 protein: CASSHGGEDEQYF
clone size: -; J gene: TRBJ1-1; D gene: -; V gene: TRBV11-3; CDR3 DNA: TGTGCCAGCAGCCTACTTTCCGACACTGAAGCTTTCTTT; CDR3 protein: CASSLLSDTEAFF
clone size: few; J gene: TRBJ2-7; D gene: -; V gene: TRBV7-9; CDR3 DNA: TGTGCCAGCAGCTTAGACCAGGAGCAGTACTTC; CDR3 protein: CASSLDQEQYF
clone size: -; J gene: TRBJ2-3; D gene: -; V gene: TRBV19; CDR3 DNA: TGTGCCAGTACCTCCAAGACCGGGGATACGCAGTATTTT; CDR3 protein: CASTSKTGDTQYF
clone size: -; J gene: TRBJ1-1; D gene: -; V gene: TRBV7-2; CDR3 DNA: TGTGCCAGCAGCTTAAAACCAGGGAACACTGAAGCTTTCTTT; CDR3 protein: CASSLKPGNTEAFF
clone size: -; J gene: TRBJ2-5; D gene: -; V gene: TRBV5-1; CDR3 DNA: TGCGCCAGCAGCTTCATTTCCGGGGGCCAAGAGACCCAGTACTTC; CDR3 protein: CASSFISGGQETQYF
clone size: -; J gene: TRBJ2-7; D gene: -; V gene: TRBV19; CDR3 DNA: TGTGCCAGTAGGCCCCCGGGATCCTACGAGCAGTACTTC; CDR3 protein: CASRPPGSYEQYF
clone size: -; J gene: TRBJ1-5; D gene: -; V gene: TRBV7-2; CDR3 DNA: TGTGCCAGCAGCTTTTATGGGGGGGTCAATCAGCCCCAGCATTTT; CDR3 protein: CASSFYGGVNQPQHF
clone size: -; J gene: TRBJ1-3; D gene: -; V gene: TRBV6-5; CDR3 DNA: TGTGCCAGCAGTCACCGGACAGCTGGAAACACCATATATTTT; CDR3 protein: CASSHRTAGNTIYF
clone size: -; J gene: TRBJ1-6; D gene: -; V gene: TRBV19; CDR3 DNA: TGTGCCAGTAGTCCGCAGCAGGGGTCGGGAAGCTATGTTTCACCCCTCCACTTT; CDR3 protein: CASSPQQGSGSYVSPLHF
clone size: -; J gene: TRBJ1-2; D gene: -; V gene: TRBV4-3; CDR3 DNA: TGCGCCAGCAGCCAAGGATGGGGGGCTAACTATGGCTACACCTTC; CDR3 protein: CASSQGWGANYGYTF
clone size: few; J gene: TRBJ2-7; D gene: TRBD1; V gene: TRBV6-1; CDR3 DNA: TGTGCCAGCAGTGAAGGACAGGGGAGGCACTACGAGCAGTACTTC; CDR3 protein: CASSEGQGRHYEQYF
clone size: -; J gene: TRBJ1-2; D gene: TRBD1; V gene: TRBV19; CDR3 DNA: TGTGCCAGTAGTGCCCGGGACAGCAACTATGGCTACACCTTC; CDR3 protein: CASSARDSNYGYTF
clone size: -; J gene: TRBJ2-5; D gene: -; V gene: TRBV7-9; CDR3 DNA: TGTGCCAGCAGCCCCCCGGTTGGAGAGACCCAGTACTTC; CDR3 protein: CASSPPVGETQYF
clone size: -; J gene: TRBJ1-4; D gene: -; V gene: TRBV5-1; CDR3 DNA: TGCGCCAGCAGCGCCGCGGAAGGGGAAAGGGGGAAACTGTTTTTT; CDR3 protein: CASSAAEGERGKLFF